These 30 T cell receptor beta chains came from one sample sequenced in a study of blood T cells in healthy people across ages (dated by TCRdb to between 2014 and 2017). Library prep was done by 5' RACE. Sequencing used an Illumina HiSeq 2500. A second PCR of roughly 7 to 11 cycles was performed with a sample-barcoded 5' primer and a J-beta primer mix. TCRdb reworked the public reads: Q25 trimming with fastp, MiXCR clone assembly, productive beta chains retained. Rows are unified per CDR3 protein, each entry keeping the most common DNA and genes. The sample data list fewer than 900,000 distinct CDR3 sequences, and 35% to 40% of these were observed just once. The top ten clonotypes cover 13% of the sample. Sequenced material: blood. Every receptor here comes from a young man in good health.

The gene calls are TRBV12-3 or TRBV12-4 and TRBJ1-1, with 10 bases lining up with TRBD1. CDR3 length equals 14 residues. J was trimmed by 6 bases and V by 8 bases; bases with no gene match: 9. CDR3 nucleotides: TGTGCCAGCTGCCAGACAGGGGGCTTGGCTGAAGCTTTCTTT. It encodes CASCQTGGLAEAFF.

Only a few counts were recorded for this clonotype. This chain links TRBV4-1 with TRBJ2-1; 7 nucleotides line up with TRBD2. CDR1 is MGHRA and CDR2 is YSYEKL in the germline V gene. This CDR3 is built from 16 residues. J lost 4 bases, V lost 1 base, and 7 bases had no gene match. This CDR3 reads CASSQVWRGWYNEQFF. The CDR3 DNA is TGCGCCAGCAGCCAAGTCTGGCGGGGGTGGTACAATGAGCAGTTCTTC.

This rearrangement joins TRBV7-2 to TRBJ2-1; no clear D. The CDR3 covers 15 residues. Trimming pared 3 bases from V and 4 bases from J, leaving 13 bases between. The germline V gene encodes CDR1 SGHTA and CDR2 FQGNSA. The CDR3 DNA reads as TGTGCCAGCAGCTTGGACCTAGGACCTTACAATGAGCAGTTCTTC. As protein: CASSLDLGPYNEQFF.

This chain joins TRBV20-1 and TRBJ1-4; D remains ambiguous. V dropped 0 bases and J dropped 8 bases, with 16 bases sitting between them. CDR3 length: 15 amino acids. Germline V gene data show CDR1 as DFQATT and CDR2 as SNEGSKA (reference sequence). CDR3 DNA: TGCAGTGCTAGAGATGCCGAGGGCTCGGGAGAAAAACTGTTTTTT. As protein: CSARDAEGSGEKLFF.

The chain uses TRBV4-2 and TRBJ2-1; D remains unclear. Germline V CDR1 and CDR2: LGHNA, YNFKEQ. V gave up 2 bases and J gave up 6 bases, with 5 bases separating them. The CDR3 has 12 residues. CDR3 nucleotide sequence: TGTGCCAGCAGCCAATTCTTCAATGAGCAGTTCTTC. Translated, it gives CASSQFFNEQFF.

The chain carries TRBV25-1 and TRBJ2-1; D gene unclear. This CDR3 is 10 amino acids long. Germline V CDR1 and CDR2: MGHDK, SYGVNS. Trimming removed 2 bases at V and 10 bases at J, with 3 bases between. CDR3 amino acids: CASSEIEQFF. The CDR3 DNA reads as TGTGCCAGCAGTGAAATCGAGCAGTTCTTC.

The table lists this clonotype with a few counts. The chain joins TRBV19 to TRBJ2-5, with 7 positions matching TRBD1. CDR1 is LNHDA and CDR2 is SQIVND in the germline V gene (reference sequence). The V segment lost 3 bases and the J segment 0 bases; nucleotides outside the gene matches: 1. This CDR3 is built from 14 residues. The CDR3 DNA reads as TGTGCCAGTAGTATGGACAGGCACCAAGAGACCCAGTACTTC. This codes for CASSMDRHQETQYF.

This chain uses TRBV4-3 with TRBJ1-6, with D hard to call. V was clipped by 0 bases and J by 10 bases, with 13 bases between them. Germline-derived CDR1 and CDR2 are LGHNA and YSLEER. The CDR3 totals 15 residues. The CDR3 DNA reads as TGCGCCAGCAGCCAAGAAGCCTACGGAGGGTCACCCCTCCACTTT. This codes for CASSQEAYGGSPLHF.

The genes are TRBV28 and TRBJ1-1; 10 positions agree with TRBD1. The V segment lost 6 bases and the J segment 11 bases; nucleotides outside the gene matches: 9. This CDR3 contains 13 residues. The germline V gene has CDR1 MDHEN and CDR2 SYDVKM. For the CDR3, the DNA is TGTGCCAGCAGCCGACAGGGGGCGAGTGGGGCTTTCTTT. Translation gives CASSRQGASGAFF.

The table lists this clonotype with a few counts. The chain couples TRBV15 to TRBJ1-5, with unresolved D. Deletions cut 8 bases from V and 3 bases from J, with 11 bases between. Germline V gene data show CDR1 as LNHNV and CDR2 as YYDKDF (reference sequence). This CDR3 spans 13 amino acids. CDR3 protein: CATETDYNQPQHF. The CDR3 nucleotides read TGTGCCACCGAAACGGACTACAATCAGCCCCAGCATTTT.

The J gene is TRBJ2-7, the V gene TRBV3-1, with 7 bases fitting TRBD1. Germline CDR1 LGHDT, CDR2 YNNKEL (reference sequence). The CDR3 extends over 15 amino acids. J lost 0 bases, V lost 5 bases, and 7 bases had no gene match. The CDR3 is CASSKNRGSSYEQYF. The DNA for the CDR3 is TGTGCCAGCAGCAAAAACAGGGGAAGCTCCTACGAGCAGTACTTC.

The J gene is TRBJ2-6, the V gene TRBV9; D unresolved. V lost 0 bases to trimming and J lost 0 bases, with 7 bases between them. The CDR3 runs 16 residues. Germline V gene sequence: CDR1 SGDLS, CDR2 YYNGEE. CDR3 bases: TGTGCCAGCAGCGTAGGCAGAATCTCTGGGGCCAACGTCCTGACTTTC. Translating it yields CASSVGRISGANVLTF.

J is TRBJ1-1 and V is TRBV20-1; 10 bases align to TRBD1. The CDR3 consists of 16 residues. J gave up 1 base and V 5 bases, and 10 bases lay outside the gene matches. Germline V gives CDR1 DFQATT, CDR2 SNEGSKA (reference sequence). CDR3 nucleotide sequence: TGCAGTGCTTCCGAATGGGACAGGGGTCGGAACACTGAAGCTTTCTTT. Its protein product is CSASEWDRGRNTEAFF.

This clonotype was seen only a few times. The V call is TRBV12-3 or TRBV12-4, the J call TRBJ2-1, with 15 bases lining up with TRBD2. V was pared by 4 bases and J by 5 bases, with 0 bases of the junction left unmatched. The CDR3 totals 15 residues. This CDR3 reads CASSWTSGGDNEQFF. In DNA form, the CDR3 reads TGTGCCAGCAGTTGGACTAGCGGGGGGGACAATGAGCAGTTCTTC.

This sequence joins TRBV18 and TRBJ2-3; D is undetermined. Germline V lookup: CDR1 KGHSH, CDR2 LQKENI. The ends were cut back, 6 bases at V and 5 bases at J, with 15 bases in the middle. CDR3 length equals 14 residues. CDR3 sequence (DNA): TGTGCCAGCTCGCCCTCCAGTCCCGAAGATACGCAGTATTTT. It yields the protein CASSPSSPEDTQYF.

The V and J genes are TRBV7-6 and TRBJ1-2; D call uncertain. Germline loops: CDR1 SGHVS, CDR2 FNYEAQ. Trimming removed 1 base from V and 1 base from J, with 16 bases in between. This CDR3 is 17 amino acids long. The CDR3 spells CASSLDRGQRYNYGYTF. The DNA of the CDR3 is TGTGCCAGCAGCTTAGATAGAGGCCAGCGATATAACTATGGCTACACCTTC.

The table lists this clonotype with a few counts. The chain couples TRBV13 to TRBJ2-3; unclear D gene. Germline V gene sequence: CDR1 PRHDT, CDR2 FYEKMQ (reference sequence). The CDR3 length is 16 residues. Trimming shortened V by 1 base and J by 2 bases, and 13 bases separated the two germline ends. The CDR3 loop is CASSLVGPMITDTQYF. For the CDR3, the DNA is TGTGCCAGCAGCTTAGTCGGGCCCATGATCACAGATACGCAGTATTTT.

This clonotype occurred a few times. The gene calls are TRBV27 and TRBJ2-5, with D unresolved. V was pared by 5 bases and J by 5 bases, with 12 bases between. The V gene's germline CDR1 is MNHEY and CDR2 SMNVEV (reference sequence). CDR3 length equals 13 residues. The CDR3 sequence is CASSRLLGETQYF. CDR3 coding DNA: TGTGCCAGCAGTCGTTTATTGGGGGAGACCCAGTACTTC.

CDR3 sequence: CASNTLVGGENEQFF. The CDR3 DNA reads as TGTGCCAGCAACACCCTGGTGGGGGGTGAGAATGAGCAGTTCTTC. The J gene is TRBJ2-1, the V gene TRBV6-2 or TRBV6-3; D might be TRBD2 (6 bases). Trimming cost V 7 bases and J 7 bases, with 20 bases left between them. Germline loops: CDR1 MNHEY, CDR2 SVGEGT. This CDR3 is built from 15 residues.

Notes on this clonotype: This may stem from a read error, because a much larger clone lies one nucleotide away. The chain combines TRBV7-9 with TRBJ2-5, with D perhaps TRBD2 (6 bases). Germline V gene sequence: CDR1 SEHNR, CDR2 FQNEAQ (reference sequence). Trimming took off 1 base at V and 13 bases at J, with 25 bases between the two ends. The CDR3 totals 16 residues. Here the CDR3 reads CASSLGTSGRPYERYF. DNA for the CDR3: TGTGCCAGCAGCTTAGGGACCAGCGGGCGTCCCTACGAGCGGTACTTC.

The chain is built from TRBV29-1 and TRBJ2-3; D remains ambiguous. Germline V lookup: CDR1 SQVTM, CDR2 ANQGSEA. V lost 0 bases and J lost 4, with 11 bases in between. CDR3 length equals 14 residues. The CDR3 bases are TGCAGCGTTGAAGATTATTTCAACCCAGATACGCAGTATTTT. The encoded protein is CSVEDYFNPDTQYF.

The V gene is TRBV13, the J gene TRBJ2-3; 12 bases match TRBD2. Germline CDR1 reads PRHDT; CDR2 reads FYEKMQ (reference sequence). This CDR3 comprises 16 residues. V was clipped by 5 bases and J by 2 bases; unmatched bases: 5. CDR3 coding DNA: TGTGCCAGCAGCCCCGGACTAGCGGGGCCCACAGATACGCAGTATTTT. Amino acids: CASSPGLAGPTDTQYF.

V and J are TRBV3-1 and TRBJ1-6; D gene unclear. Trimming removed 0 bases from V and 0 bases from J, with 12 bases in between. Germline V gene lookup returns CDR1 LGHDT and CDR2 YNNKEL (reference sequence). The CDR3 totals 18 residues. The CDR3 bases are TGTGCCAGCAGCCAAGAGGGCATGACCAGCTCCTATAATTCACCCCTCCACTTT. This translates into CASSQEGMTSSYNSPLHF. The whole variable domain, filled in from reference TRBV3-1 and TRBJ1-6, reads DTAVSQTPKYLVTQMGNDKSIKCEQNLGHDTMYWYKQDSKKFLKIMFSYNNKELIINETVPNRFSPKSPDKAHLNLHINSLELGDSAVYFCASSQEGMTSSYNSPLHFGNGTRLTVT.

This clonotype came up many times. The J gene is TRBJ2-5, the V gene TRBV7-7; D call uncertain. Germline lookup yields CDR1 SSHAT and CDR2 FNYEAQ (reference sequence). Trimming took 5 bases from V and 5 from J, leaving 15 bases between them. This CDR3 comprises 14 residues. The CDR3, as DNA: TGTGCCAGCAGCCCCGGACCTCTCAGGGAGACCCAGTACTTC. Protein sequence: CASSPGPLRETQYF.

This clonotype was recorded a few times. The chain is built from TRBV4-3 and TRBJ2-4; 7 positions match TRBD2. Germline V CDR1 and CDR2: LGHNA, YSLEER. The junction had 2 bases not matched to a gene; V was cut back by 4 bases and J by 2 bases. The CDR3 spans 14 residues. CDR3 protein: CASSPRETKNIQYF. CDR3 coding DNA: TGCGCCAGCAGCCCGCGGGAGACCAAAAACATTCAGTACTTC.

Regarding this clonotype: The likely explanation is a read error, given a far larger clone one base away. V gene TRBV7-6 combines with J gene TRBJ2-3; no definite D call. The CDR3 has 13 amino acids. CDR1 SGHVS and CDR2 FNYEAQ come from the germline V gene. DNA for the CDR3: TGTGCCAACAGCTTAGCTAGCACAGATACGCAGTATTTT. It encodes CANSLASTDTQYF.

The chain employs TRBV20-1 and TRBJ1-5; TRBD1 matches 7 bases. V was pared by 0 bases and J by 6 bases, with 5 bases of the junction left unmatched. Germline CDR1 DFQATT, CDR2 SNEGSKA (reference sequence). CDR3 size: 14 residues. CDR3 sequence: CSARDRTGVQPQHF. DNA of the CDR3: TGCAGTGCTAGAGATAGAACAGGGGTTCAGCCCCAGCATTTT.

About this clonotype: Possible read error: a much larger clone is one base away. This chain uses TRBV6-5 with TRBJ2-4, with 9 bases identical to TRBD2. Germline V CDR1 and CDR2: MNHEY, SVGAGI. The CDR3 totals 15 residues. With V trimmed by 0 bases and J by 13 bases, 10 bases remained unmatched. In DNA, the CDR3 is TGTGCCAGCAGTTACTCGACTAGCGGCCACAATGAGCAGTACTTC. As protein: CASSYSTSGHNEQYF.

This chain uses TRBV7-3 with TRBJ1-1; D not resolved. There are 12 residues in the CDR3. V shed 5 bases and J shed 7 bases, with 11 bases lying between them. Per the germline V gene, CDR1 is SGHTA and CDR2 is FQGTGA. DNA of the CDR3: TGTGCCAGCAGCCGAAATGGGATTGAAGCTTTCTTT. It codes for CASSRNGIEAFF. Full variable domain (missing parts from reference TRBV7-3 and TRBJ1-1): GAGVSQTPSNKVTEKGKYVELRCDPISGHTALYWYRQSLGQGPEFLIYFQGTGAADDSGLPNDRFFAVRPEGSVSTLKIQRTERGDSAVYLCASSRNGIEAFFGQGTRLTVV.

This clonotype was recorded a few times. The chain combines TRBV6-5 with TRBJ1-4; D remains ambiguous. The V end lost 0 bases, the J end lost 1 base, and 6 bases lay between the germline ends. Per the germline V gene, CDR1 is MNHEY and CDR2 is SVGAGI. This CDR3 has 15 residues. The CDR3: CASSYSGRTNEKLFF. The CDR3 DNA sequence: TGTGCCAGCAGTTACTCGGGCAGAACTAATGAAAAACTGTTTTTT.